A selection of T cell receptor beta chains follows, all from one sample in a study of T cells after yellow fever vaccination. TCRdb processed the 5' RACE reads anew with MiXCR; each CDR3 protein has one entry. The sample shows hundreds of thousands of distinct CDR3 sequences, approximately 13% of them seen only once. This specimen consisted of PBMCs, obtained on the day of the yellow fever booster vaccination. Receptors were obtained from a man aged 25 to 40 who received the YFV17D yellow fever vaccine. The CDR3 runs from the conserved cysteine through the conserved F or W. Each record gives: CDR3 DNA, CDR3 protein, V gene, J gene, D gene, clone size. The D gene is left open where the match is weak. Clone size, where shown, is once, few, many, or a class for clones that have expanded.

TGTGCCAGCAGCCTAGGGTACTTGAACACTGAAGCTTTCTTT,CASSLGYLNTEAFF,TRBV7-8,TRBJ1-1,-,-
TGTGCCAGCAGCCTACTCGGACAGGGGGGTGAGGAGACCCAGTACTTC,CASSLLGQGGEETQYF,TRBV28,TRBJ2-5,TRBD1,-
TGTGCCAGCAGCTCCGGAGGTGGAAACACCATATATTTT,CASSSGGGNTIYF,TRBV5-5,TRBJ1-3,-,many
TGCAGTGCGCCCCGCCCACTAGGGAATAAAGGGACCGGGGAGCTGTTTTTT,CSAPRPLGNKGTGELFF,TRBV20-1,TRBJ2-2,-,-
TGTGCCAGCAGTGCCGGGACAGGGAGGTCCCAGTACTTC,CASSAGTGRSQYF,TRBV12-3/TRBV12-4,TRBJ2-5,TRBD1,-
TGTGCCAGCAGCTCTACCCCCGGGACTCGGGAGCAGTTCTTC,CASSSTPGTREQFF,TRBV13,TRBJ2-1,-,-
TGTGCCAGCACGGCTAGCGGGACCGGGGAGCTGTTTTTT,CASTASGTGELFF,TRBV9,TRBJ2-2,TRBD2,-
TGTGCCAGCAGCAGCTATGGAGTGAACACTGAAGCTTTCTTT,CASSSYGVNTEAFF,TRBV7-9,TRBJ1-1,-,-
TGTGCCAGCAGTCTCCGAGACTCCCCGAGGGATCAGTTCTTC,CASSLRDSPRDQFF,TRBV6-2/TRBV6-3,TRBJ2-1,-,few
TGCGCCAGCACCTCTATCCGGCGGGACGAGCAGTACTTC,CASTSIRRDEQYF,TRBV10-2,TRBJ2-7,-,-
TGCGCCAGCAGCTTGGGGAGCGATGAGCAGTTCTTC,CASSLGSDEQFF,TRBV5-1,TRBJ2-1,-,many
TGCGCCAGCAGCCCCGCGAAGAGGTACGAGAAAGAGCAGTTCTTC,CASSPAKRYEKEQFF,TRBV5-1,TRBJ2-1,-,-
TGTGCCAGCAGTTACGTCGGGGTTCGAGGTGCTTTCTTT,CASSYVGVRGAFF,TRBV6-5,TRBJ1-1,-,many
TGTGCCTTTTGGGACTATGGCTACACCTTC,CAFWDYGYTF,TRBV30,TRBJ1-2,-,few
TGCGCCAGTGGACTAGCGGGAGGTGGTGAGCAGTACTTC,CASGLAGGGEQYF,TRBV5-1,TRBJ2-7,TRBD2,few
TGTGCCAGCAGTAAGATGGGGACTAGCTTCCGTACGCAGTATTTT,CASSKMGTSFRTQYF,TRBV5-6,TRBJ2-3,TRBD2,many
TGTGCCAGCTCACCGGGAACTAGCGGGAGTAGAGAGACCCAGTACTTC,CASSPGTSGSRETQYF,TRBV18,TRBJ2-5,TRBD2,few
TGTGCCAGCAGCGCCTACGGGACTAGCGGGTACAATGAGCAGTTCTTC,CASSAYGTSGYNEQFF,TRBV9,TRBJ2-1,TRBD2,-
TGTGCCAGCAGTTTCGTAGCGTTTGGCGAGCAGTTCTTC,CASSFVAFGEQFF,TRBV28,TRBJ2-1,-,-
TGCAGTGCTAGGGGCTCCCTAGCGGGAGAGGAGGACGAGCAGTACTTC,CSARGSLAGEEDEQYF,TRBV20-1,TRBJ2-7,TRBD2,-
TGTGCCAGCAGTTCGGGACTAGCGGGAGTACAGACCCAGTACTTC,CASSSGLAGVQTQYF,TRBV27,TRBJ2-5,TRBD2,-
TGTGCCAGTAGTATAGATCTAGCGGAGGCCTACGAGCAGTACTTC,CASSIDLAEAYEQYF,TRBV19,TRBJ2-7,TRBD2,many
TGTGCCTGGAAGAGCCTCGTGAACACTGAAGCTTTCTTT,CAWKSLVNTEAFF,TRBV30,TRBJ1-1,-,few
TGTGCCATCAAACAGCGGGAGAACTACGAGCAGTACTTC,CAIKQRENYEQYF,TRBV10-3,TRBJ2-7,TRBD2,-
TGTGCCAGCAGTTTAAGTAGTCAGACCGGGCAGTACTTC,CASSLSSQTGQYF,TRBV28,TRBJ2-7,-,-
TGCGCCAGCAGCCTGGCACAGGGGGGCGTGACTGCCTACGAGCAGTACTTC,CASSLAQGGVTAYEQYF,TRBV5-1,TRBJ2-7,TRBD1,-
TGTGCCAGCAGTGAATCTTCAACGACCTACTACGAGCAGTACTTC,CASSESSTTYYEQYF,TRBV2,TRBJ2-7,-,-
TGTGCCAGTAGTGACTCGCCCCTGACAGGGCTGAACACCGGGGAGCTGTTTTTT,CASSDSPLTGLNTGELFF,TRBV19,TRBJ2-2,TRBD1,few
TGTGCCAGCAGCTCCGGACTAGCGGGAGCAACTATTTACTTC,CASSSGLAGATIYF,TRBV5-4,TRBJ2-4,TRBD2,-
TGTGCCAGCAGCCCGGGGACTAGCGGGAGGGCCTGGGCAGATACGCAGTATTTT,CASSPGTSGRAWADTQYF,TRBV11-1,TRBJ2-3,TRBD2,few
TGTGCCAGCAGCCCCGCCGTAGGGCAATATGGCTACACCTTC,CASSPAVGQYGYTF,TRBV6-5,TRBJ1-2,-,-
TGTGCCAGCAGTTTATCCGAAAAATACGAGCAGTACTTC,CASSLSEKYEQYF,TRBV27,TRBJ2-7,-,many
TGCGCCAGCAGCCAAGCCTCTGGGTTAGGGCGGAGGAGCTCCTACGAGCAGTACTTC,CASSQASGLGRRSSYEQYF,TRBV4-1,TRBJ2-7,-,few
TGTGCCAGCTCACCACTCCCTGGACAGAGACACACAGATACGCAGTATTTT,CASSPLPGQRHTDTQYF,TRBV18,TRBJ2-3,-,few
TGTGCCAGCAGCCAAGAGGACTTCTCAGGTGAAAAACTGTTTTTT,CASSQEDFSGEKLFF,TRBV4-2,TRBJ1-4,-,few
TGTGCCATCAACCGACAGGTGGGGCCGAACACTGAAGCTTTCTTT,CAINRQVGPNTEAFF,TRBV10-3,TRBJ1-1,-,few